A single sample is the source of the 10 T cell receptor beta chains below, sequenced in a study of PD-1 blockade in classical Hodgkin lymphoma. Only in-frame clones appear in the TCRdb table, and some are missing; sequencing was by immunoSEQ multiplex PCR. The repertoire includes about 46,000 clones, roughly 80% of them detected once, and approximately 12% sits in the top ten. Sample time point: cycle 4 day 1 (C4D1), after 5 to 7 weeks of nivolumab. In every patient, relapse followed autologous stem cell transplantation, while exposure to brentuximab vedotin differed. Sample: peripheral blood mononuclear cells (PBMCs), taken before the fourth cycle of nivolumab. The origin of the receptors is a human donor with classical Hodgkin lymphoma.

The chain couples TRBV2 to TRBJ1-5, with D possibly being TRBD1 (5 bases). Germline V CDR1 and CDR2: SNHLY, FYNNEI. This CDR3 is built from 13 residues. V shed 8 bases and J shed 4 bases, with 12 bases lying between them. The CDR3 spells CASGRDGNQPQHF. CDR3 coding DNA: TGTGCCAGCGGAAGGGACGGGAATCAGCCCCAGCATTTT. Supplemented by reference TRBV2 and TRBJ1-5, the full variable domain reads EPEVTQTPSHQVTQMGQEVILRCVPISNHLYFYWYRQILGQKVEFLVSFYNNEISEKSEIFDDQFSVERPDGSNFTLKIRSTKLEDSAMYFCASGRDGNQPQHFGDGTRLSIL.

V and J are TRBV6-5 and TRBJ1-2, with 8 bases fitting TRBD1. CDR1 is MNHEY and CDR2 is SVGAGI in the germline V gene. Trimming took 2 bases from V and 5 from J; bases not matched to a gene: 7. CDR3 length: 15 residues. The CDR3 DNA sequence: TGTGCCAGCAGTTACCCCCCGGACAGGGTATATGGCTACACCTTC. It specifies CASSYPPDRVYGYTF.

V gene TRBV9 combines with J gene TRBJ2-1; tentatively, D is TRBD2 (5 bases). Trimming took off 0 bases at V and 3 bases at J, with 13 bases between the two ends. Germline V gene data show CDR1 as SGDLS and CDR2 as YYNGEE. The length of the CDR3 is 16 residues. Here the CDR3 reads CASSVALSRGYNEQFF. The CDR3 bases are TGTGCCAGCAGCGTAGCTTTGTCTCGGGGCTACAATGAGCAGTTCTTC.

This clone was recorded a few times. The genes are TRBV19 and TRBJ1-2, with 8 bases fitting TRBD1. The V gene's germline CDR1 is LNHDA and CDR2 SQIVND (reference sequence). The CDR3 has 14 residues. The ends lost 7 bases at V and 4 bases at J; junction bases unmatched: 8. The CDR3 is CASTVDRVGYGYTF. The CDR3 bases are TGTGCCAGTACCGTGGACAGGGTTGGCTATGGCTACACCTTC. Supplemented by reference TRBV19 and TRBJ1-2, the full variable domain reads DGGITQSPKYLFRKEGQNVTLSCEQNLNHDAMYWYRQDPGQGLRLIYYSQIVNDFQKGDIAEGYSVSREKKESFPLTVTSAQKNPTAFYLCASTVDRVGYGYTFGSGTRLTVV.

The count of this clone is one. This chain links TRBV11-3 with TRBJ1-1; perhaps TRBD1 as D (5 bases). CDR1 and CDR2 from the germline V gene are SGHNT and YENEEA. The CDR3 extends over 15 amino acids. Trimming left V 4 bases short and J 1 base short, with 13 bases between. The CDR3: CASSYEGRTNTEAFF. The CDR3 nucleotides are TGTGCCAGCAGCTATGAGGGACGGACGAACACTGAAGCTTTCTTT.

The chain uses TRBV6-5 and TRBJ2-1; no clear D. The CDR3 runs 12 residues. Trimming left V 2 bases short and J 8 bases short, with 7 bases between. CDR1 and CDR2 from the germline V gene are MNHEY and SVGAGI. CDR3 region: CASSYTRDEQFF. DNA of the CDR3: TGTGCCAGCAGTTACACTCGGGATGAGCAGTTCTTC.

The chain joins TRBV15 to TRBJ2-5, with D perhaps matching TRBD2 (5 bases). V lost 1 base, J lost 8 bases, and 8 bases lay in between. Looked up from germline, CDR1 is LNHNV and CDR2 is YYDKDF (reference sequence). The CDR3 is 12 amino acids. CDR3 sequence reads: CATSRARGTQYF. For the CDR3, the DNA is TGTGCCACCAGCAGAGCTCGGGGAACCCAGTACTTC.

The chain employs TRBV7-9 and TRBJ2-1; no firm D call. V was shortened by 1 base and J by 5 bases, with 9 bases between the two germline ends. The germline CDR1 and CDR2 sequences are SEHNR and FQNEAQ (reference sequence). The CDR3 sequence is 14 residues long. The CDR3 region has the DNA TGTGCCAGCAGCTTAGTCGGCCCCCACAATGAGCAGTTCTTC. This codes for CASSLVGPHNEQFF. Looking up the rest from reference TRBV7-9 and TRBJ2-1 gives the full variable domain: DTGVSQNPRHKITKRGQNVTFRCDPISEHNRLYWYRQTLGQGPEFLTYFQNEAQLEKSRLLSDRFSAERPKGSFSTLEIQRTEQGDSAMYLCASSLVGPHNEQFFGPGTRLTVL.

The chain joins TRBV9 to TRBJ1-2; D call uncertain. The CDR3 is 14 residues long. The V and J ends lost 0 bases and 0 bases respectively, with 6 bases between them. Germline values: CDR1 SGDLS, CDR2 YYNGEE. The CDR3 DNA sequence: TGTGCCAGCAGCGTAGACAGTTCTAACTATGGCTACACCTTC. Its protein is CASSVDSSNYGYTF.

This clone was detected only a few times. The same CDR3 can be traced to other DNA sequences in this sample. The chain couples TRBV5-4 to TRBJ2-7; D is unresolved. Germline V lookup: CDR1 SGHNT, CDR2 YYREEE (reference sequence). V was cut by 0 bases and J by 2 bases, with 3 bases left in between. The CDR3 totals 12 residues. Written as DNA, the CDR3 is TGTGCCAGCAGCTTGGGTACCTACGAGCAGTACTTC. Encoded protein: CASSLGTYEQYF.